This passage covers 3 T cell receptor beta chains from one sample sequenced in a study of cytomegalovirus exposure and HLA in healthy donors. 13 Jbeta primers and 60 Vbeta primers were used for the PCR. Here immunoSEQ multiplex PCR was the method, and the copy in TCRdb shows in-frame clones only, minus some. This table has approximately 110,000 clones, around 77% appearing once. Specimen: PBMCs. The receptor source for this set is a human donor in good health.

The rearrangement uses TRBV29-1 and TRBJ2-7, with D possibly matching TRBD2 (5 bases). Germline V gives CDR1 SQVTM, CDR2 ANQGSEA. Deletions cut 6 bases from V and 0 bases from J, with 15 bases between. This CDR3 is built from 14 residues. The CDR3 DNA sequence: TGCAGCGTAGGCGCGGACGGGAACTCCTACGAGCAGTACTTC. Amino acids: CSVGADGNSYEQYF.

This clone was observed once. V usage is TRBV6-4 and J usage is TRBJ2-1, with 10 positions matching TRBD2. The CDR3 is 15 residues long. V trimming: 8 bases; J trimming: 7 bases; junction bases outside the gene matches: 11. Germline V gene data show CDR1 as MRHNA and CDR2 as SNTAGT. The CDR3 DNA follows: TGTGCCAGCGCTTCTAGCGGGAGCGGTACGAATGAGCAGTTCTTC. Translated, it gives CASASSGSGTNEQFF.

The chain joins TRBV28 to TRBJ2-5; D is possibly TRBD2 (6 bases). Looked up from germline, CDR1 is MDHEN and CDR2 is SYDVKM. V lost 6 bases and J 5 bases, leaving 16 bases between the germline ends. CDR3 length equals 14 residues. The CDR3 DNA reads TGTGCCAGCAGCGACCGGGAGTCCGGGGAGACCCAGTACTTC. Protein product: CASSDRESGETQYF.